Listed below are T cell receptor beta chains from one sample, sequenced in a study of human T cells and chemical hapten exposure. TCRdb re-called the RACE reads through MiXCR, storing one row per CDR3 protein. The profile shows some 82,000 distinct CDR3 sequences, 6.6% of them singletons. The sequencing used whole blood, collected in connection with sensitization to the hapten diphenylcyclopropenone (DPC). The source of these receptors is a woman aged 25 to 39 with alopecia areata. Some clones in this sample may be carry-over from other donors' samples. Each CDR3 is given without its conserved first and last residue.

>TRBJ1-1|TRBV6-6
ASSYSMVQTEAF
>TRBJ2-5|TRBV6-5
ASSYTLGVGQETQY
>TRBJ2-3|TRBV27
ASSAYVGANTDTQY
>TRBJ1-2|TRBV28
ASSFPAGTTDGYT
>TRBJ2-2|TRBV4-2
ASSQKRGQGTNTGELF
>TRBJ2-1|TRBV11-2
ASSLGGAEQF
>TRBJ1-1|TRBV5-1
ASSLDPGAGTEAF
>TRBJ1-5|TRBV6-1
ASRKTGQLNQPQH
>TRBJ1-2|TRBV25-1
ASSERGQPIYGYT
>TRBJ1-4|TRBV6-6
ASSWGQGSEKLF
>TRBJ1-1|TRBV5-1
APLFQRAGPGTEAF
>TRBJ1-2|TRBV29-1
SVEVTGGYGYT